These T cell receptor beta chains were read from a single sample in a study of technical replicates of blood from a handful of donors. Sequencing used immunoSEQ multiplex PCR; TCRdb keeps in-frame clones, though not all of them. The top ten hold around 0.22% of the sample, which has around 72,000 clones, under 99% seen once. Sequencing was performed on T cells isolated from PBMCs. Receptors were obtained from a human donor in good health. The CDR3 runs from the conserved cysteine through the conserved F or W. The order of the fields is V gene, J gene, D gene, clone size, CDR3 protein, CDR3 DNA. D genes are given only for firm matches. Size values are once, few and many counts, or a class for expanded clones, and some rows have none.

TRBV2	TRBJ1-1	TRBD1	.	CASSEWTGGLTEAFF	TGTGCCAGCAGTGAATGGACAGGGGGTTTAACTGAAGCTTTCTTT
TRBV15	TRBJ2-1	TRBD2	.	CATSEFLAGYNEQFF	TGTGCCACCAGCGAGTTTCTAGCGGGATACAATGAGCAGTTCTTC
TRBV6-5	TRBJ1-1	.	.	CASSFGQTNTEAFF	TGTGCCAGCAGTTTCGGACAGACGAACACTGAAGCTTTCTTT
TRBV14	TRBJ2-2	TRBD2	.	CASSTGGFLTGELFF	TGTGCCAGCAGCACGGGAGGGTTTCTCACCGGGGAGCTGTTTTTT
TRBV5-1	TRBJ2-1	.	.	CASSLDGGLYNEQFF	TGCGCCAGCAGCTTGGACGGAGGATTATACAATGAGCAGTTCTTC
TRBV7-9	TRBJ1-1	.	.	CASSLRGTEAFF	TGTGCCAGCAGCTTAAGGGGCACTGAAGCTTTCTTT
TRBV28	TRBJ2-7	.	.	CASTRAGPGVLYEQYF	TGTGCCAGCACTAGAGCTGGACCGGGAGTTCTTTACGAGCAGTACTTC
TRBV7-9	TRBJ2-5	.	.	CASSLVSGQETQYF	TGTGCCAGCAGCTTAGTTAGCGGTCAAGAGACCCAGTACTTC
TRBV19	TRBJ2-1	TRBD2	.	CASKKDGDYYNEQFF	TGTGCCAGTAAAAAGGACGGGGACTATTACAATGAGCAGTTCTTC
TRBV19	TRBJ2-1	.	.	CASSIDLQGPYLNEQFF	TGTGCCAGTAGTATAGATCTTCAGGGGCCGTATCTTAATGAGCAGTTCTTC
TRBV11-3	TRBJ2-1	.	.	CASSFVRYEQFF	TGTGCCAGCAGCTTCGTGAGGTATGAGCAGTTCTTC
TRBV5-6	TRBJ1-3	.	.	CASSYQTGIGNTIYF	TGTGCCAGCAGCTACCAAACAGGGATTGGAAACACCATATATTTT
TRBV25-1	TRBJ2-1	TRBD1	.	CASEQGNEQFF	TGTGCCAGCGAACAGGGGAATGAGCAGTTCTTC
TRBV13	TRBJ2-7	TRBD1	.	CASSPGSGQGIYEQYF	TGTGCCAGCAGCCCTGGGAGTGGACAGGGAATCTACGAGCAGTACTTC
TRBV6-5	TRBJ2-3	TRBD2	once	CASSYSSGRTDTQYF	TGTGCCAGCAGTTACTCTAGCGGGAGAACAGATACGCAGTATTTT
TRBV6-5	TRBJ2-1	.	.	CASSRSTGPNEQFF	TGTGCCAGCAGTCGATCGACAGGTCCGAATGAGCAGTTCTTC
TRBV20-1	TRBJ1-2	TRBD1	.	CSASRGSGYTF	TGCAGTGCTTCCAGGGGGAGCGGCTACACCTTC
TRBV7-2	TRBJ2-1	.	once	CASSFMYEQFF	TGTGCCAGCAGCTTTATGTATGAGCAGTTCTTC
TRBV4-3	TRBJ1-1	.	.	CASSHQLSGIMNTEAFF	TGCGCCAGCAGCCACCAATTATCCGGGATTATGAACACTGAAGCTTTCTTT
TRBV28	TRBJ1-1	.	.	CASSSSGNTEAFF	TGTGCCAGCAGCTCCTCCGGGAACACTGAAGCTTTCTTT
TRBV28	TRBJ2-7	.	.	CATEDRRTYEQYF	TGTGCCACCGAAGACAGGAGGACCTACGAGCAGTACTTC
TRBV2	TRBJ1-1	.	.	CASSAPTGWTEAFF	TGTGCCAGCAGTGCCCCTACCGGGTGGACTGAAGCTTTCTTT
TRBV7-9	TRBJ1-5	.	once	CASSSQEDQPQHF	TGTGCCAGCAGCTCCCAGGAGGATCAGCCCCAGCATTTT
TRBV5-5	TRBJ2-7	.	.	CASSLGPGAYEQYF	TGTGCCAGCAGCTTGGGGCCAGGGGCCTACGAGCAGTACTTC
TRBV7-9	TRBJ2-2	TRBD2	.	CASTEKTSGRSTGELFF	TGTGCCAGCACCGAAAAGACTAGCGGGAGATCAACCGGGGAGCTGTTTTTT
TRBV6-9	TRBJ2-1	TRBD1	.	CAPGLPRDRISYNEQFF	TGTGCCCCCGGGTTACCGAGGGACAGGATCTCCTACAATGAGCAGTTCTTC
TRBV5-1	TRBJ2-1	.	.	CASSLARDEQFF	TGCGCCAGCAGCTTGGCCCGGGATGAGCAGTTCTTC
TRBV27	TRBJ2-1	.	.	CASSHLQGGSYNEQFF	TGTGCCAGCAGTCACTTGCAGGGAGGTTCCTACAATGAGCAGTTCTTC
TRBV7-6	TRBJ2-1	TRBD2	.	CASSLGREGNEQFF	TGTGCCAGCAGCTTAGGGCGGGAGGGGAATGAGCAGTTCTTC
TRBV5-8	TRBJ2-6	TRBD1	once	CASSPRQGAGANVLTF	TGTGCCAGCAGCCCGAGACAGGGGGCTGGGGCCAACGTCCTGACTTTC
TRBV10-1	TRBJ2-7	TRBD1	.	CASSESGTGGYEQYF	TGCGCCAGCAGTGAGTCCGGGACAGGAGGCTACGAGCAGTACTTC
TRBV9	TRBJ2-7	.	.	CASSAGNAYEQYF	TGTGCCAGCAGCGCAGGGAATGCCTACGAGCAGTACTTC
TRBV5-4	TRBJ2-3	TRBD2	.	CASSGYISGRPTDTQYF	TGTGCCAGCAGCGGCTACATTAGCGGGAGGCCCACAGATACGCAGTATTTT
TRBV2	TRBJ2-7	.	once	CASRKLKHEQYF	TGTGCCAGCAGGAAGTTGAAGCACGAGCAGTACTTC
TRBV5-1	TRBJ2-1	TRBD1	.	CASSLTGGKGEQFF	TGCGCCAGCAGCTTGACAGGGGGCAAGGGTGAGCAGTTCTTC
TRBV11-3	TRBJ2-6	TRBD1	.	CASSKGLGQGALGANVLTF	TGTGCCAGCAGCAAGGGGCTGGGACAGGGGGCATTAGGGGCCAACGTCCTGACTTTC
TRBV7-9	TRBJ1-1	TRBD1	.	CASSLGDSQAFF	TGTGCCAGCAGCTTAGGGGACAGTCAAGCTTTCTTT
TRBV25-1	TRBJ2-1	.	.	CASSDRGAYNEQFF	TGTGCCAGCAGTGACAGGGGGGCCTACAATGAGCAGTTCTTC
TRBV27	TRBJ2-7	.	.	CASSSTPDTDQYF	TGTGCCAGCAGTTCGACTCCGGACACGGATCAGTACTTC
TRBV5-6	TRBJ1-3	TRBD1	.	CASSAGGSGNTIYF	TGTGCCAGCAGCGCAGGGGGCTCTGGAAACACCATATATTTT
TRBV10-3	TRBJ2-1	TRBD1	.	CAINSDRADYNEQFF	TGTGCCATCAATTCTGACAGGGCGGACTACAATGAGCAGTTCTTC
TRBV10-1	TRBJ2-2	.	.	CASTQDRYTGELFF	TGCGCCAGCACACAGGACCGATACACCGGGGAGCTGTTTTTT
TRBV6-5	TRBJ1-1	.	.	CASSYGELYTEAFF	TGTGCCAGCAGTTACGGAGAACTGTACACTGAAGCTTTCTTT
TRBV2	TRBJ2-1	.	.	CASSDIHSSYNEQFF	TGTGCCAGCAGTGACATACACAGCTCCTACAATGAGCAGTTCTTC
TRBV30	TRBJ2-7	TRBD2	.	CAWSAGGKEEQYF	TGTGCCTGGAGTGCGGGAGGGAAGGAAGAGCAGTACTTC
TRBV6-6	TRBJ2-3	.	.	CASSKYLAREEDTQYF	TGTGCCAGCAGCAAATATCTAGCGAGAGAGGAAGATACGCAGTATTTT
TRBV4-3	TRBJ2-5	.	.	CASSQRRGQETQYF	TGCGCCAGCAGTCAACGCAGGGGACAAGAGACCCAGTACTTC
TRBV29-1	TRBJ2-7	TRBD2	.	CSVGGGSSYEQYF	TGCAGCGTTGGGGGGGGGAGCTCCTACGAGCAGTACTTC
TRBV11-2	TRBJ2-1	TRBD2	.	CASSPTPASGREFF	TGTGCCAGCAGCCCGACGCCAGCTAGCGGGAGGGAGTTCTTC
TRBV6-6	TRBJ2-1	.	.	CASSDERWRFF	TGTGCCAGCAGTGACGAGAGATGGAGGTTCTTC
TRBV6-1	TRBJ1-5	TRBD1	.	CASRDRDSYQPQHF	TGTGCCAGCAGAGATCGGGACAGTTATCAGCCCCAGCATTTT
TRBV7-9	TRBJ2-4	TRBD1	.	CASSPIGQGINIQYF	TGTGCCAGCAGCCCGATCGGACAGGGGATCAACATTCAGTACTTC
TRBV5-4	TRBJ2-5	.	.	CASSFDSRETQYF	TGTGCCAGCAGCTTTGATAGCAGAGAGACCCAGTACTTC